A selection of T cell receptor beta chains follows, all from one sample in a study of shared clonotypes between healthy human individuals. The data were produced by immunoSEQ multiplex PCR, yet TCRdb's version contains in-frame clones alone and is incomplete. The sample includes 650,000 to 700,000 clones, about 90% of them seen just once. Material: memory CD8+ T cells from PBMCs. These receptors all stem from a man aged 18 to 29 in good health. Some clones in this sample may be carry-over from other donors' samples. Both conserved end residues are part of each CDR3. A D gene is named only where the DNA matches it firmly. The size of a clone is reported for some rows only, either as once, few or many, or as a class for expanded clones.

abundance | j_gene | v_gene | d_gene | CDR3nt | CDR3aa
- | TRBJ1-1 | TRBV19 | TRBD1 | TGTGCCAGTAGTATTGGACAGGTGGGTAAGAACACTGAAGCTTTCTTT | CASSIGQVGKNTEAFF
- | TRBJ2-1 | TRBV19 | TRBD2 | TGTGCCAGTACTATTACCGGGACTAGCGGCAATGAGCAGTTCTTC | CASTITGTSGNEQFF
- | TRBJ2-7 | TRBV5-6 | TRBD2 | TGTGCCAGCAGCTTTGGGACTAGCGGGAGCTACGAGCAGTACTTC | CASSFGTSGSYEQYF
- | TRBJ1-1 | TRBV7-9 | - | TGTGCCAGCAGCTTAGCTCTCGGATTGAACACTGAAGCTTTCTTT | CASSLALGLNTEAFF
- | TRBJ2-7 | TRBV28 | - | TGTGCCAGCAGTCCACCCCTCTACGAGCAGTACTTC | CASSPPLYEQYF
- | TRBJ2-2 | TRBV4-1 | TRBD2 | TGCGCCAGCAGCCAAGTCCCTCTAGCGGGAGCAACCGGGGAGCTGTTTTTT | CASSQVPLAGATGELFF
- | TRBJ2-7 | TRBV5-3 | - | TGTGCCAGAAGCTTTCGACAGGAATTGAAGGACGAGCAGTACTTC | CARSFRQELKDEQYF
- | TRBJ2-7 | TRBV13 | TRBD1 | TGTGCCAGCAGCGCTACCGGGACAGGGGACTACGAGCAGTACTTC | CASSATGTGDYEQYF
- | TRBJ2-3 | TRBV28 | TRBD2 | TGTGCCAGCAGGACCGGGACCGGGGGGGGTACGCAGTATTTT | CASRTGTGGGTQYF
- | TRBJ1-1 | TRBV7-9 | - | TGTGCCAGCAGCCAAATCAGGGCTGAAGCTTTCTTT | CASSQIRAEAFF
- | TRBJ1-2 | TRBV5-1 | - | TGCGCCAGCAGCTTGGAACAGACGAACTATGGCTACACCTTC | CASSLEQTNYGYTF
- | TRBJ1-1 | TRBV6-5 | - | TGTGCCAGCAGTTACGCAGGCCCGAACACTGAAGCTTTCTTT | CASSYAGPNTEAFF
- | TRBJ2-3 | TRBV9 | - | TGTGCCAGCAGCGTATTTGGCAGGGCGGCAGATACGCAGTATTTT | CASSVFGRAADTQYF
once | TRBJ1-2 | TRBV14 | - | TGTGCCAGCAGCCAAGACAGGGTCCATGGCTACACCTTC | CASSQDRVHGYTF
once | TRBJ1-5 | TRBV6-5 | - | TGTGCCAGCAGTTACGGGGGGGCAGCCCAGCCCCAGCATTTT | CASSYGGAAQPQHF
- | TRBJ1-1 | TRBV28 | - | TGTGCCAGCAGTTTACCCATGAACACTGAAGCTTTCTTT | CASSLPMNTEAFF
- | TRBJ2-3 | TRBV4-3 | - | TGCGCCAGCAGCCAAGATGATGAAGGACTTAGCACAGATACGCAGTATTTT | CASSQDDEGLSTDTQYF
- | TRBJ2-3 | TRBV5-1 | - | TGCGCCAGCAGGGGCTGGGAGGCAGGGCTCACAGATACGCAGTATTTT | CASRGWEAGLTDTQYF
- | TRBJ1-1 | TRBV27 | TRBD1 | TGTGCCAGCAGTTCGCGGGACAGGGGATACGCTTTCTTT | CASSSRDRGYAFF
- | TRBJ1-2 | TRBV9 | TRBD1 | TGTGCCAGCAGCCTAAACAGGGGGGAATATGGCTACACCTTC | CASSLNRGEYGYTF
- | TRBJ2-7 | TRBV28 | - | TGTGCCAGCAGTCCTGGACTAATCTACGAGCAGTACTTC | CASSPGLIYEQYF
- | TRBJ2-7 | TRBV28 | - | TGTGCCAGCAGTAAAGGCCCCTACGAGCAGTACTTC | CASSKGPYEQYF
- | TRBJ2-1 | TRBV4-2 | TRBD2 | TGTGCCAGCAGCCATCTCCCCCTCGGACTAGCGGGAGGGGTTGAGCAGTTCTTC | CASSHLPLGLAGGVEQFF
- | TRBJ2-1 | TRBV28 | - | TGTGCCAGCAGTAACCCTCAGGGGATAATTTACAATGAGCAGTTCTTC | CASSNPQGIIYNEQFF
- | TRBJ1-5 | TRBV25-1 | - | TGTGCCAGCAGTGAGGGCACGGAAGTCAATCAGCCCCAGCATTTT | CASSEGTEVNQPQHF
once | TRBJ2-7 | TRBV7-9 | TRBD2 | TGTGCCAGCAGCTTAGTAGTAGTGTCTAGCGGGACCCCCTACGAGCAGTACTTC | CASSLVVVSSGTPYEQYF
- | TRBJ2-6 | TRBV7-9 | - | TGTGCCAGCAGCTTAGATCCGGGCTCTGGGGCCAACGTCCTGACTTTC | CASSLDPGSGANVLTF
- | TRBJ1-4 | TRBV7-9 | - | TGTGCCTCAGGGACACAAATGGATGAAAAACTGTTTTTT | CASGTQMDEKLFF
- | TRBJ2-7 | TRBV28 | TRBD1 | TGTGCCAGCAGTTTATCCAAGGAGGACAGGACTCCCTACGAGCAGTACTTC | CASSLSKEDRTPYEQYF
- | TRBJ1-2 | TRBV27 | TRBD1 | TGTGCCAGCAGCGGGGACAGGGGCTATGGCTACACCTTC | CASSGDRGYGYTF
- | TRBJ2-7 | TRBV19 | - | TGTGCCAGTAGTCCCCGACATTACAGGTCCTACGAGCAGTACTTC | CASSPRHYRSYEQYF
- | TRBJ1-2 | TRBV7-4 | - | TGTGCCAGCAGCGAATGGACGGGGGTGTTGTTTGGCTACACCTTC | CASSEWTGVLFGYTF
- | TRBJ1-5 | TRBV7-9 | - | TGTGCCAGCAGCTTAGCGGGGCGGGTAAGGTCGAGCAATCAGCCCCAGCATTTT | CASSLAGRVRSSNQPQHF
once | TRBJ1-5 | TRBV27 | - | TGTGCCAGCAGTCCCTTGTATAGCAATCAGCCCCAGCATTTT | CASSPLYSNQPQHF
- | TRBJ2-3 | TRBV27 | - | TGTGCCAGCAGTTTCGGGCGCCTCCGTACAGATACGCAGTATTTT | CASSFGRLRTDTQYF
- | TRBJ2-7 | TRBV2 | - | TGTGCCAGCAGTGAAAGGACAGCCACCTACGAGCAGTACTTC | CASSERTATYEQYF
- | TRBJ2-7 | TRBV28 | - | TGTGCCAGCAGTTTCCAGGCTTTCCGGGCCTACGAGCAGTACTTC | CASSFQAFRAYEQYF
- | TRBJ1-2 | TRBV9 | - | TGTGCCAGCAGCGTAGCCAGACAGAACCCAGCTAACTATGGCTACACCTTC | CASSVARQNPANYGYTF
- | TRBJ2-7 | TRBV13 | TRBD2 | TGTGCCAGCAGCCCCCAGCGGGAGGGCCTTTACGAGCAGTACTTC | CASSPQREGLYEQYF
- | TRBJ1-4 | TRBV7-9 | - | TGTGCCAGCAGCTTCCTTTGGGCTAATGAAAAACTGTTTTTT | CASSFLWANEKLFF
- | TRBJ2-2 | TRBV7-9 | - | TGTGCCAGCAGCTCACTCCTGTTCGCGAACACCGGGGAGCTGTTTTTT | CASSSLLFANTGELFF
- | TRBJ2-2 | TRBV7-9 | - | TGTGCCAGGGATTACACCGGGGAGCTGTTTTTT | CARDYTGELFF
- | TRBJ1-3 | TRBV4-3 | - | TGCGCCAGCAGCCAAGGGACAGCGGCCTCTGGAAACACCATATATTTT | CASSQGTAASGNTIYF
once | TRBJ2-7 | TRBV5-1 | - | TGCGCCAGCAGCTTCGGGGCGGGAAGCCAGTACGAGCAGTACTTC | CASSFGAGSQYEQYF
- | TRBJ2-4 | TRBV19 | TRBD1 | TGTGCCAGTAGTATAGAGAGGGGGCCCAAAAACATTCAGTACTTC | CASSIERGPKNIQYF
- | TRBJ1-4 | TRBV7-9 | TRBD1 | TGTGCCAGCAGCTTAGCGTACAGGGGGCAGTATGAAAAACTGTTTTTT | CASSLAYRGQYEKLFF
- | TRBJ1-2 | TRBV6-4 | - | TGTGCCAGCCGTGGGACGGATGACTATGGCTACACCTTC | CASRGTDDYGYTF
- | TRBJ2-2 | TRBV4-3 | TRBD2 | TGCGCCAGCAGCCAAGTCCTAGCGGGAGGGCCGGTGTCCGGGGAGCTGTTTTTT | CASSQVLAGGPVSGELFF
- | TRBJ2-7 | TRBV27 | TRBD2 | TGTGCCAGCAGTTGGGACGGGGCTAGCGGGAATTACGAGCAGTACTTC | CASSWDGASGNYEQYF
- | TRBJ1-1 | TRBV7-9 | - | TGTGCCAGCAGCCAACTACAGAGGAACACTGAAGCTTTCTTT | CASSQLQRNTEAFF
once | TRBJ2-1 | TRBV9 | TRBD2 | TGTGCCAGCAGCGTACTGTGGCGAACGGGACTAGCGGGAGGGGACCACAATGAGCAGTTCTTC | CASSVLWRTGLAGGDHNEQFF
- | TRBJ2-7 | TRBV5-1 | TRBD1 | TGCGCCAGCAGCACGGACACCAGGACAGGGGGCTATCACGAGCAGTACTTC | CASSTDTRTGGYHEQYF
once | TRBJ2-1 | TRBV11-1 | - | TGTGCCAGCAGCTCGCCCCGGAGGTATGAGCAGTTCTTC | CASSSPRRYEQFF
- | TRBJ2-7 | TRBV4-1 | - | TGCGCCAGCAGCCAAGCGGGCCCCCGGGGGCGGTACGAGCAGTACTTC | CASSQAGPRGRYEQYF
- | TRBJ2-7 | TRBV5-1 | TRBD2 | TGCGCCAGCAGACACGGACTAGCGAGGGGCTACGAGCAGTACTTC | CASRHGLARGYEQYF
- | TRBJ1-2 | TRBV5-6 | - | TGTGCCAGCCTCGGGACGTACGGAAACTATGGCTACACCTTC | CASLGTYGNYGYTF
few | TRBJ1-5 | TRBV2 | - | TGTGCCAGCAGTGAGGGGCGGAGCAATCAGCCCCAGCATTTT | CASSEGRSNQPQHF
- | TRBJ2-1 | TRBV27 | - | TGTGCCAGCAGTTTGGTACGCCGAGGAGGGGAGCAGTTCTTC | CASSLVRRGGEQFF